This T cell receptor (beta chain) is from a study of T cell responses to AZD1222 COVID-19 vaccine. The data were produced by immunoSEQ multiplex PCR, yet TCRdb's version contains in-frame clones alone and is incomplete. The table lists 100,000 to 150,000 clones, around 88% of them singletons. This clone was seen a single time. Its target is not known. Study conclusions and caveats: The study reported that nearly half of spike-specific TCRs target unmutated variant regions. At baseline, seropositivity was found in only six or seven AZD1222 recipients.

V lost 2 bases, J lost 4 bases, and 5 bases lay in between. This CDR3 has 12 amino acids. Germline assignment: CDR1 MDHEN and CDR2 SYDVKM. The chain combines TRBV28 with TRBJ1-1; D ambiguous. The sequencing here drew on peripheral blood, taken on day 0 of MenACWY control vaccination. This clonotype was obtained from an adult in good health. CDR3 nucleotides: TGTGCCAGCAGTTTACGACTCACTGAAGCTTTCTTT. Translated, it gives CASSLRLTEAFF.